One sample yielded the 21 T cell receptor beta chains listed below, sequenced in a study of cytomegalovirus exposure and HLA in healthy donors. The primer mix had 60 Vbeta and 13 Jbeta primers. Profiling relied on immunoSEQ multiplex PCR, and the TCRdb table lists in-frame clones only, not all of them. The sample has about 190,000 clones; less than 90% are singletons. Source material: PBMCs. All receptors come from a man between 45 and 60 years old in good health and CMV-seronegative.

The rearrangement joins TRBV5-1 to TRBJ2-3, with D possibly matching TRBD1 (6 bases). In germline, CDR1 is SGHRS, CDR2 YFSETQ. V lost 0 bases and J 4 bases, leaving 9 bases between the germline ends. This CDR3 is 14 amino acids long. This chain's CDR3 is CASSLAQGADTQYF. CDR3 nucleotide sequence: TGCGCCAGCAGCTTGGCACAGGGCGCAGATACGCAGTATTTT. The whole variable domain, filled in from reference TRBV5-1 and TRBJ2-3, reads KAGVTQTPRYLIKTRGQQVTLSCSPISGHRSVSWYQQTPGQGLQFLFEYFSETQRNKGNFPGRFSGRQFSNSRSEMNVSTLELGDSALYLCASSLAQGADTQYFGPGTRLTVL.

The chain is built from TRBV18 and TRBJ2-7, with 7 bases lining up with TRBD1. V was pared by 5 bases and J by 2 bases, with 9 bases of the junction left unmatched. The CDR3 is 15 residues long. Germline-derived CDR1 and CDR2 are KGHSH and LQKENI. The CDR3 loop is CASSKTGPVTYEQYF. CDR3 sequence (DNA): TGTGCCAGCTCAAAGACAGGGCCGGTCACCTACGAGCAGTACTTC.

V usage is TRBV7-9 and J usage is TRBJ2-2; no definite D call. CDR1 is SEHNR and CDR2 is FQNEAQ in the germline V gene (reference sequence). The germline V and J ends were trimmed by 3 bases and 5 bases, with 4 bases remaining between them. There are 12 residues in the CDR3. CDR3 residues: CASSFSTGELFF. The CDR3 DNA follows: TGTGCCAGCAGCTTTTCGACCGGGGAGCTGTTTTTT.

The rearrangement links TRBV19 to TRBJ1-1; tentative D call: TRBD1 (6 bases). The V gene's germline CDR1 is LNHDA and CDR2 SQIVND (reference sequence). V lost 5 bases and J 3 bases, leaving 13 bases between the germline ends. CDR3 length: 14 amino acids. The CDR3 here is CASSEQGWYTEAFF. The CDR3 coding sequence is TGTGCCAGTAGTGAACAGGGTTGGTACACTGAAGCTTTCTTT.

This chain uses TRBV4-3 with TRBJ2-2; the match to TRBD2 covers 10 bases. J lost 3 bases, V lost 0 bases, and 4 bases had no gene match. This CDR3 has 17 amino acids. Germline CDR1 and CDR2: LGHNA and YSLEER. CDR3 DNA sequence: TGCGCCAGCAGCCAAGATTCGGGACTAGCGTACACCGGGGAGCTGTTTTTT. It is translated as CASSQDSGLAYTGELFF.

The chain uses TRBV7-9 and TRBJ2-7; 13 bases map to TRBD2. The CDR3 length is 16 residues. Germline CDR1 SEHNR, CDR2 FQNEAQ (reference sequence). The V and J ends lost 3 bases and 6 bases, in that order; junction bases with no gene match: 8. CDR3 sequence (DNA): TGTGCCAGCAGCTTTCGGACTAGCGGGAGCTTGGGCGAGCAGTACTTC. It encodes CASSFRTSGSLGEQYF.

The chain recombines TRBV6-1 with TRBJ1-3, with a tentative D call TRBD1 (6 bases). V was shortened by 5 bases and J by 2 bases, with 10 bases between the two germline ends. This CDR3 has 14 amino acids. Germline CDR1 and CDR2: MNHNS and SASEGT. CDR3 coding DNA: TGTGCCAGCAGTAGCCCAGGGGCTGGAAACACCATATATTTT. This translates into CASSSPGAGNTIYF.

This chain connects TRBV7-9 to TRBJ1-2; no firm D call. The ends were cut back, 3 bases at V and 6 bases at J, with 14 bases in the middle. The CDR3 has 14 residues. Germline CDR1 is SEHNR and CDR2 is FQNEAQ (reference sequence). CDR3 region: CASSFGLAVDGYTF. CDR3 DNA: TGTGCCAGCAGCTTTGGACTAGCGGTAGATGGCTACACCTTC.

J is TRBJ1-3 and V is TRBV30, with unresolved D. V was pared by 0 bases and J by 7 bases, with 4 bases between. The germline V gene encodes CDR1 GTSNPN and CDR2 SVGIG (reference sequence). There are 11 residues in the CDR3. The CDR3 spells CAWSVLNTIYF. The CDR3 region has the DNA TGTGCCTGGAGTGTACTGAACACCATATATTTT.

The V and J genes are TRBV19 and TRBJ2-1, with D possibly being TRBD1 (6 bases). The CDR3 consists of 16 residues. Germline loops: CDR1 LNHDA, CDR2 SQIVND (reference sequence). The V and J ends lost 2 bases and 3 bases respectively, with 14 bases between them. The CDR3 reads CASSIYGRGNYNEQFF. The DNA for the CDR3 is TGTGCCAGTAGTATATACGGCAGGGGAAACTACAATGAGCAGTTCTTC.

V usage is TRBV5-4 and J usage is TRBJ2-1; TRBD1 might be the D (5 bases). V was pared by 0 bases and J by 3 bases, with 10 bases between. In germline, CDR1 is SGHNT, CDR2 YYREEE (reference sequence). The CDR3 totals 15 residues. The CDR3 bases are TGTGCCAGCAGCTTGGACGCGCAGGGCTACAATGAGCAGTTCTTC. Translated, it gives CASSLDAQGYNEQFF.

This chain connects TRBV6-5 to TRBJ2-1; 9 positions agree with TRBD2. The CDR3 has 15 amino acids. Per germline, CDR1 MNHEY and CDR2 SVGAGI. With 6 bases clipped from V and 6 bases from J, the junction kept 9 bases outside the gene matches. The CDR3 reads CASSHRTSELNEQFF. Here the CDR3 DNA reads TGTGCCAGCAGCCACAGGACTAGCGAACTCAATGAGCAGTTCTTC.

This clone was found once. V gene TRBV6-1 combines with J gene TRBJ1-5, with 10 bases aligning to TRBD1. Germline-derived CDR1 and CDR2 are MNHNS and SASEGT. V was clipped by 10 bases and J by 3 bases; unmatched bases: 9. The CDR3 sequence is 15 residues long. The CDR3 DNA reads as TGTGCCATCTCCTGGGACAGGGGAGTCAATCAGCCCCAGCATTTT. Its protein product is CAISWDRGVNQPQHF.

The rearrangement uses TRBV9 and TRBJ2-2, with 10 bases aligning to TRBD1. The CDR3 is made up of 16 amino acids. Germline loops: CDR1 SGDLS, CDR2 YYNGEE. Trimming removed 5 bases from V and 4 bases from J; junction bases left unmatched: 8. Here the CDR3 DNA reads TGTGCCAGCAGTTCTTTCCGGGACAGGGGCACCGGGGAGCTGTTTTTT. Translation: CASSSFRDRGTGELFF.

The J gene is TRBJ2-7, the V gene TRBV4-3; 7 bases are shared with TRBD1. Germline V CDR1 and CDR2: LGHNA, YSLEER. V trimming: 0 bases; J trimming: 2 bases; junction bases outside the gene matches: 4. The CDR3 is 15 residues long. CDR3 residues: CASSQDTTGTYEQYF. The CDR3 DNA follows: TGCGCCAGCAGCCAAGATACGACAGGGACCTACGAGCAGTACTTC.

J is TRBJ2-6 and V is TRBV5-1, with 7 bases that match TRBD1. The J segment lost 1 base and the V segment lost 4 bases, leaving 2 bases of the junction unmatched. In germline, CDR1 is SGHRS, CDR2 YFSETQ. The CDR3 sequence is 15 residues long. The DNA of the CDR3 is TGCGCCAGCAGCGGGACAGCTTCTGGGGCCAACGTCCTGACTTTC. This gives the protein CASSGTASGANVLTF.

The table lists this clone with a count of one. This rearrangement joins TRBV4-1 to TRBJ1-5; D is ambiguous. The CDR3 extends over 15 amino acids. The V end lost 1 base, the J end lost 3 bases, and 10 bases lay between the germline ends. Germline values: CDR1 MGHRA, CDR2 YSYEKL. CDR3 nucleotide sequence: TGCGCCAGCAGCCAAGGGGTCGGAGACAATCAGCCCCAGCATTTT. Translated, it gives CASSQGVGDNQPQHF.

Here the CDR3 reads CASSPAGGREQYF. In nucleotides, the CDR3 is TGTGCCAGCAGCCCGGCAGGGGGGCGCGAGCAGTACTTC. This sequence joins TRBV7-2 and TRBJ2-7, with a possible D match to TRBD1 (7 bases). This CDR3 is built from 13 residues. V was shortened by 5 bases and J by 6 bases, with 14 bases between the two germline ends. Per the germline V gene, CDR1 is SGHTA and CDR2 is FQGNSA.

This chain's CDR3 is CASSQVISGAYNEQFF. DNA of the CDR3: TGTGCCAGCAGCCAAGTAATCTCGGGAGCCTACAATGAGCAGTTCTTC. This sequence joins TRBV4-2 and TRBJ2-1, with a possible D match to TRBD2 (6 bases). The V end was cut by 1 base, the J end by 2 bases, with 12 bases between. This CDR3 region has 16 residues. Per germline, CDR1 LGHNA and CDR2 YNFKEQ.

This clone occurred once. This sequence joins TRBV6-5 and TRBJ1-1, with D unclear. Trimming pared 0 bases from V and 10 bases from J, leaving 12 bases between. Per the germline V gene, CDR1 is MNHEY and CDR2 is SVGAGI. CDR3 length: 13 residues. CDR3 region: CASSYSLSRGAFF. DNA of the CDR3: TGTGCCAGCAGTTACTCGTTATCGCGGGGAGCTTTCTTT.

The chain has TRBV19 and TRBJ2-2; a possible D gene is TRBD2 (6 bases). V was pared by 5 bases and J by 0 bases, with 10 bases between. The CDR3 length is 15 residues. The V gene's germline CDR1 is LNHDA and CDR2 SQIVND (reference sequence). The CDR3 DNA reads as TGTGCCAGTAGTCCAGCGGGTCCGAACACCGGGGAGCTGTTTTTT. This codes for CASSPAGPNTGELFF.